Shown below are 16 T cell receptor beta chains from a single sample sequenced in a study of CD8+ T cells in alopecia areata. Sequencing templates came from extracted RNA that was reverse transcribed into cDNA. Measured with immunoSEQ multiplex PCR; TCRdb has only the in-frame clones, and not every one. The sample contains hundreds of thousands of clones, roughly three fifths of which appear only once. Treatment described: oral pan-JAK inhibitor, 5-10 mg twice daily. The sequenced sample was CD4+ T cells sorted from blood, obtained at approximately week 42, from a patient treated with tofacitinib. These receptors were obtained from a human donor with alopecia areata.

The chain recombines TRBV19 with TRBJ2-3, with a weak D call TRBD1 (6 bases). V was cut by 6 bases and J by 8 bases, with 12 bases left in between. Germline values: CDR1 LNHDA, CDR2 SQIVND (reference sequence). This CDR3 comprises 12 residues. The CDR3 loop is CASSNRDFTQYF. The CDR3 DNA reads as TGTGCCAGTAGCAACAGGGATTTTACGCAGTATTTT.

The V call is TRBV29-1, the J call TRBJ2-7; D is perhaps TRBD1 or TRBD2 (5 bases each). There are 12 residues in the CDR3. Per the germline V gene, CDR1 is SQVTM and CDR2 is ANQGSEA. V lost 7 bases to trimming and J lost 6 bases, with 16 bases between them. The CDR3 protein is CSALLAGGEQYF. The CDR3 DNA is TGCAGCGCACTACTGGCTGGGGGCGAGCAGTACTTC.

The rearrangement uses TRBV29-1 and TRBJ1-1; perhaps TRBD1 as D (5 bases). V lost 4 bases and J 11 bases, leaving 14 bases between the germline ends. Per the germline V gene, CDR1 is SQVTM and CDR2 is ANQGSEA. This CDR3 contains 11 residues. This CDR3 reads CSVARGSRAFF. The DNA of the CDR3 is TGCAGCGTTGCACGGGGGAGTAGGGCTTTCTTT.

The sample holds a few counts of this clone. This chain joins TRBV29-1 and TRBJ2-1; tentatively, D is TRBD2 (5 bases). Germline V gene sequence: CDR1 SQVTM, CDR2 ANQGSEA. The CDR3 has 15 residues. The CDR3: CSILNRWGADNEQFF. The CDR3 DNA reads TGCAGTATATTAAACCGCTGGGGAGCAGACAATGAGCAGTTCTTC.

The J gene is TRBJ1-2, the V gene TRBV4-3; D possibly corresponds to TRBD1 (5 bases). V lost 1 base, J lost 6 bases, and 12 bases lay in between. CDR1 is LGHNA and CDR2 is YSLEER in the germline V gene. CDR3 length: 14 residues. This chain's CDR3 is CASSQVRGRDGYTF. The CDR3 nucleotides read TGCGCCAGCAGCCAAGTTAGGGGAAGGGATGGCTACACCTTC.

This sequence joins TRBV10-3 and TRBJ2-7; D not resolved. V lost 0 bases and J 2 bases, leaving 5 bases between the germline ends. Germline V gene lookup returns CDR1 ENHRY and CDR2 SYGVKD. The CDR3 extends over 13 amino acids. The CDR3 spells CAISESTPYEQYF. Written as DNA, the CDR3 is TGTGCCATCAGTGAGTCAACACCCTACGAGCAGTACTTC.

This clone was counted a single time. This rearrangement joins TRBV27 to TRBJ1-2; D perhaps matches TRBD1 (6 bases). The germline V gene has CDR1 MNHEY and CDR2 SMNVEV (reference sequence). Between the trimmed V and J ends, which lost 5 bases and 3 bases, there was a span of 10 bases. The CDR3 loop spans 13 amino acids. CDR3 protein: CASSVTGYYGYTF. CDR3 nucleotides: TGTGCCAGCAGTGTGACAGGATACTATGGCTACACCTTC.

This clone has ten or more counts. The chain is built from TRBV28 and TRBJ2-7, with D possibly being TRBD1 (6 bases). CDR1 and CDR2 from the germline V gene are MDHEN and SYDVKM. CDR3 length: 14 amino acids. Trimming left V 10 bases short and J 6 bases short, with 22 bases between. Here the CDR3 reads CATRRGTPSSEQYF. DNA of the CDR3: TGTGCCACGAGAAGGGGGACCCCGAGTAGCGAGCAGTACTTC. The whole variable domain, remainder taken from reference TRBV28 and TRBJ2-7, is DVKVTQSSRYLVKRTGEKVFLECVQDMDHENMFWYRQDPGLGLRLIYFSYDVKMKEKGDIPEGYSVSREKKERFSLILESASTNQTSMYLCATRRGTPSSEQYFGPGTRLTVT.

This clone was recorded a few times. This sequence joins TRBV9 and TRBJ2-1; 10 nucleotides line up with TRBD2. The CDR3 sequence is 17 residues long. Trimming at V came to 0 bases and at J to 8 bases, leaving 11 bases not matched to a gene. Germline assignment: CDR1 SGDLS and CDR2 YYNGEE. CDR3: CASSVALLSGGAYEQFF. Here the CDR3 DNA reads TGTGCCAGCAGCGTAGCTTTATTAAGCGGGGGGGCGTATGAGCAGTTCTTC. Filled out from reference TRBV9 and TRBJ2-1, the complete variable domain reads DSGVTQTPKHLITATGQRVTLRCSPRSGDLSVYWYQQSLDQGLQFLIQYYNGEERAKGNILERFSAQQFPDLHSELNLSSLELGDSALYFCASSVALLSGGAYEQFFGPGTRLTVL.

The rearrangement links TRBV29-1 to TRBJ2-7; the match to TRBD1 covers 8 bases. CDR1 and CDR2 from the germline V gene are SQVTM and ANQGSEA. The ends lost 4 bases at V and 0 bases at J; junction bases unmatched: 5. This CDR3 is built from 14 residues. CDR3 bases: TGCAGCGTTGCCAGGACAGGGAGCTCCTACGAGCAGTACTTC. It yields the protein CSVARTGSSYEQYF.

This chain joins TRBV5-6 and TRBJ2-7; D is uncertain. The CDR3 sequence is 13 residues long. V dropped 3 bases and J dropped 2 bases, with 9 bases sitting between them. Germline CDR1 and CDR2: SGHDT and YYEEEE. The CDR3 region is CASSYGRTYEQYF. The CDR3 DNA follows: TGTGCCAGCAGCTACGGACGTACCTACGAGCAGTACTTC.

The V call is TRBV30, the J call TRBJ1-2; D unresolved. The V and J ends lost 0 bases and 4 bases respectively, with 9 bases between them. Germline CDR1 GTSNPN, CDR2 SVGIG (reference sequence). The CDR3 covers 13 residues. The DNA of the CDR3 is TGTGCCTGGAGTGTATTAGTCTCCTATGGCTACACCTTC. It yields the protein CAWSVLVSYGYTF.

The CDR3 DNA sequence: TGTGCCAGCAGGCAGAGGGGGGACAGGGCTGGAGATACGCAGTATTTT. This codes for CASRQRGDRAGDTQYF. The chain recombines TRBV2 with TRBJ2-3; 9 positions match TRBD1. J gave up 5 bases and V 6 bases, and 12 bases lay outside the gene matches. Germline V gene data show CDR1 as SNHLY and CDR2 as FYNNEI. CDR3 size: 16 residues.

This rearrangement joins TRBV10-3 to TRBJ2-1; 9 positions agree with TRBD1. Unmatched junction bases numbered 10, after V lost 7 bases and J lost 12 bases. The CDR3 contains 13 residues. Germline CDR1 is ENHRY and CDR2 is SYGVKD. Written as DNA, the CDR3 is TGTGCCATCATTGGGGGACAGGGAGAAGGGCAGTTCTTC. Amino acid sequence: CAIIGGQGEGQFF.

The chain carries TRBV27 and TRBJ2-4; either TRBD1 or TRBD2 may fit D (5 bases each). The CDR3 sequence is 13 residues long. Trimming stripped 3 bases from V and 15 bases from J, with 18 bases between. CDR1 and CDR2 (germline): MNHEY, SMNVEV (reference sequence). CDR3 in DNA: TGTGCCAGCAGTTTCCCTGGGACGGCCGCCTGGTACTTC. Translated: CASSFPGTAAWYF.

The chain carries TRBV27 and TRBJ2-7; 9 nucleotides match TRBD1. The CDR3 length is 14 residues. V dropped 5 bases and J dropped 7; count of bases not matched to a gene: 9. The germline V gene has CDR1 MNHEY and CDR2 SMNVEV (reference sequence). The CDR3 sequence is CASSGPGQGREQYF. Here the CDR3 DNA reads TGTGCCAGCAGTGGCCCGGGACAGGGTCGAGAGCAGTACTTC.